This T cell receptor (beta chain) emerged from a study of STAT5B mutations in CD4+ large granular lymphocyte leukemia. Looked up from germline, CDR1 is SGHVS and CDR2 is FNYEAQ. The CDR3 has 15 amino acids. With 5 bases removed from V and 2 bases from J, the gap between germline ends came to 16 bases. The study, taken as a whole, reports: Top patient clones used TRBV06 genes more often: 8/27 versus 2/35 in controls. Main leukemic clonotypes were patient-specific, but approximately 27% appeared at low frequency elsewhere.

Controls came from buffy coats of healthy blood donors. On this clone itself: Its antigen is still unknown.

Methods used by the authors: A productive frequency of 2.59 x 10-5 was the lowest detectable. Only in-frame clones appear in the TCRdb table, and some are missing; sequencing was by immunoSEQ multiplex PCR. The V and J calls and clone size are taken from that table; D and trimming were inferred from the DNA. The sample lists 40,000 to 50,000 clones; approximately 84% were seen once. Sequenced input: CD4+ T cells from blood buffy coats. The clonotype was recovered from a human donor in good health. This rearrangement joins TRBV7-6 to TRBJ2-7; D is unresolved. This CDR3 is CASSPSTSAPYEQYF. The CDR3 coding sequence is TGTGCCAGCAGCCCTTCGACTTCTGCCCCCTACGAGCAGTACTTC.